This TCR beta chain was sequenced in a study of CD8+ T cells in alopecia areata. Study-level background: Affected scalp percentage gauged treated patients' severity.

RNA was isolated and reverse transcribed to cDNA, the sequencing template. The table came from immunoSEQ multiplex PCR; TCRdb's copy has only in-frame clones and leaves some out. In the table there are 200,000 or so clones, around two fifths of which are singletons. Findings and limits, study-wide: Scalp sample sequencing also detects resident alphabeta T cells of normal skin. Links between baseline CD8+ expansion and response need larger treated cohorts.

Treatment in this sample: oral pan-JAK inhibitor, 5-10 mg twice daily. Sorting of PBMCs yielded the CD4+ and CD8+ T cells. Only a few counts were recorded for this clone. Its antigen is not known. V shed 5 bases and J shed 0 bases, with 2 bases lying between them. The CDR3 has 11 residues. Germline V gene lookup returns CDR1 SGHAT and CDR2 FQNNGV. The sample was CD4+ T cells sorted from blood, taken around week 36, from a patient treated with tofacitinib. The sequence derives from a human donor with alopecia areata. The chain couples TRBV11-2 to TRBJ2-7, with no clear D. The CDR3 coding sequence is TGTGCCAGCAGCCCCTCCTACGAGCAGTACTTC. Its protein product is CASSPSYEQYF.